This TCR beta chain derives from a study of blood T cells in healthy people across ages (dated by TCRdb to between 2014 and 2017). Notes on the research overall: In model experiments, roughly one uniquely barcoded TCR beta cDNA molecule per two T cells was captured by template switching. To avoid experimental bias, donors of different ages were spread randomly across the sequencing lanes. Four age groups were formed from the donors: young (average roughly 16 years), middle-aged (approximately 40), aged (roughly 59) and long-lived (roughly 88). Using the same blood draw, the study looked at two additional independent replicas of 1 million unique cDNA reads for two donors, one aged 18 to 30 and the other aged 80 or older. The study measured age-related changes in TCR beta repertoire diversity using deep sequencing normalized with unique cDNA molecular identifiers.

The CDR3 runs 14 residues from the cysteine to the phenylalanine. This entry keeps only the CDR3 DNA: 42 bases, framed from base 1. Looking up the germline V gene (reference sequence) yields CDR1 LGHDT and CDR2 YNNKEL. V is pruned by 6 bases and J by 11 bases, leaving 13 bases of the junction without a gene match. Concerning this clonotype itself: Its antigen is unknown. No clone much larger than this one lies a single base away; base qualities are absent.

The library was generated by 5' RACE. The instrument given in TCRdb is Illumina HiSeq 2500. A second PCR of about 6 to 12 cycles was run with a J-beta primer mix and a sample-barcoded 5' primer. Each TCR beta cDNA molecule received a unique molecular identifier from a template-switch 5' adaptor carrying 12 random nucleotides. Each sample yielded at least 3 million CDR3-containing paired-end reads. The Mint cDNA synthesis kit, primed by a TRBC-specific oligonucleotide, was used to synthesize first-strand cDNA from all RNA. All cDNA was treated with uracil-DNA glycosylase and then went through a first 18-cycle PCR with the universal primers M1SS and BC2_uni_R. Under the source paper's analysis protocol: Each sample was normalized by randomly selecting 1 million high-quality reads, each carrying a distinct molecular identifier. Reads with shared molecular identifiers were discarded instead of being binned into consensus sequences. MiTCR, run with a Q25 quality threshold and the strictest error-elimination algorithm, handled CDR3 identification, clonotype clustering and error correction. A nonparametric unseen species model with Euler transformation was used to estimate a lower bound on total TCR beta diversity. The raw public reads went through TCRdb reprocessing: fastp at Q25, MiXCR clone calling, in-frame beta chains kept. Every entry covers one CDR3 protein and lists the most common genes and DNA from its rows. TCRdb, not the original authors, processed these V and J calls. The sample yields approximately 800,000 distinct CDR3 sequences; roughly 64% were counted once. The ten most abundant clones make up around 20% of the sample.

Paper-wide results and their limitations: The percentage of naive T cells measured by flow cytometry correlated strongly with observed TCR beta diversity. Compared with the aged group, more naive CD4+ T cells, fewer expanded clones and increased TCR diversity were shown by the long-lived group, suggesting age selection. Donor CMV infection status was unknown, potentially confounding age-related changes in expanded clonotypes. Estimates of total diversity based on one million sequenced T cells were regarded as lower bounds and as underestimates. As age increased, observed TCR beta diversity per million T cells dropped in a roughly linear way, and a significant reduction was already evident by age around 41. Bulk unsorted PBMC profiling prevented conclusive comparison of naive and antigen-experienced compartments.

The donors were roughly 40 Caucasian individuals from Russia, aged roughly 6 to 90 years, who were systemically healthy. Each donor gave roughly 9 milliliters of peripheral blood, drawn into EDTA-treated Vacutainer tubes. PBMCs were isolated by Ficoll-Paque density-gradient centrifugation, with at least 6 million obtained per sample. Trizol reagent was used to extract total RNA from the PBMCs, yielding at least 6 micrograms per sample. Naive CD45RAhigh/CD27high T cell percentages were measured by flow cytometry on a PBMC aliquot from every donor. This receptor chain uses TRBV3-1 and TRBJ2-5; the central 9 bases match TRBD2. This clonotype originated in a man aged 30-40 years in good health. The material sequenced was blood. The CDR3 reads CASSSGGNTGKQYF. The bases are TGTGCCAGCAGTAGCGGGGGAAATACAGGGAAGCAGTACTTC.